This paragraph reports one T cell receptor (beta chain). The V gene lost 5 bases and the J gene lost 6 bases, with 9 bases spanning the gap. CDR1 SGHVS and CDR2 FQNEAQ come from the germline V gene. This CDR3 region has 12 residues. Original data processing: From reference gene primer amplification, estimates of nucleated cell counts were derived. TCRdb's table, derived via immunoSEQ multiplex PCR, lists solely in-frame clones and lacks some. V, J and clone size were drawn from that table, and D and trimming were deduced from the DNA. Among about 200,000 clones listed, roughly 78% were seen once. The source of the sample is a study of blood T cell repertoires in COVID-19. The overall study: Some COVID-19 samples were acute and others convalescent; all came from the United States, Italy and Spain. Sample material is recorded as cDNA or gDNA derived from T cells, B-cell-depleted T cells, or PBMCs.

The J gene is TRBJ2-3, the V gene TRBV7-8; D is undetermined. Sample: peripheral blood. The clonotype comes from a woman at least 80 years old with active or convalescent COVID-19. CDR3 sequence (DNA): TGTGCCAGCAGCGCCGGGTTCGATACGCAGTATTTT. As protein: CASSAGFDTQYF.